This T cell receptor beta chain appears in the sequencing data of a study of beta chain features in type 1 diabetes. Study-wide results and caveats: Researchers report that Type 1 diabetes patients had moderately but significantly shorter TCRB CDR3s across all four CD4+ subsets.

Sequenced material consisted of expressed TCRB transcripts (all of the isolated RNA was reverse transcribed). Data came from immunoSEQ multiplex PCR; TCRdb stores just in-frame clones and leaves some out. The data show a few hundred thousand clones, around 24% seen once. Sorting produced populations that all topped 98% purity. This clone has a handful of counts. The antigen is not known. The V and J ends lost 4 bases and 9 bases, in that order; junction bases with no gene match: 10. Germline V lookup: CDR1 MGHRA, CDR2 YSYEKL. This CDR3 has 17 residues. The sample taken for sequencing was naive CD4+ T cells from blood. The chain carries TRBV4-1 and TRBJ2-3; TRBD2 matches 16 bases. The sequence was obtained from a woman aged 30 to 39 with type 1 diabetes. The CDR3 DNA reads TGCGCCAGCAGCCGGCCCGGGACTAGCGGGAGGGGGGACACGCAGTATTTT. As protein: CASSRPGTSGRGDTQYF.